Sequencing of this T cell receptor beta chain was carried out in a study of T cell responses to AZD1222 COVID-19 vaccine. The method was immunoSEQ multiplex PCR; TCRdb's version includes in-frame clones alone and lacks a portion of them. The table includes about 76,000 clones, 70% to 90% detected once. The CDR3 has 14 residues. The germline CDR1 and CDR2 sequences are SNHLY and FYNNEI. V lost 6 bases and J lost 5; bases outside the gene matches: 6. A remark on this clone: No antigen is known for it.

Findings and limits, study-wide: There were mostly white British donors and more females than males, and clonal diversity was possibly underestimated. Just a handful of AZD1222 recipients were seropositive at baseline. The study reported that nearly half of spike-specific TCRs target unmutated variant regions.

The sample here was peripheral blood, taken on day 0 of AZD1222 vaccination. V is TRBV2 and J is TRBJ1-4; 7 nucleotides agree with TRBD1. The TCR originated in an adult in good health. DNA of the CDR3: TGTGCCAGCAGACGATCGGGACAGAATGAAAAACTGTTTTTT. Protein product: CASRRSGQNEKLFF.